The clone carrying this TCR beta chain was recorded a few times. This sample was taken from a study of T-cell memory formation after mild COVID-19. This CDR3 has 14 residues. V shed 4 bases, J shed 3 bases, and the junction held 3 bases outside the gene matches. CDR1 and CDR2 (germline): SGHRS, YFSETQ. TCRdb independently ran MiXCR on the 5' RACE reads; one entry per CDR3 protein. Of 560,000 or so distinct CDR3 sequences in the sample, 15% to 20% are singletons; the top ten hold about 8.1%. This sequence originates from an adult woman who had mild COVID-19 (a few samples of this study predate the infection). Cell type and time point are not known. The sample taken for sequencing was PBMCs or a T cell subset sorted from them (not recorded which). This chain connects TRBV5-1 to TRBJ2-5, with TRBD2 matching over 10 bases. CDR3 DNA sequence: TGCGCCAGCAGCCTGGGGACTAGCGAAGAGACCCAGTACTTC. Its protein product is CASSLGTSEETQYF.